What follows is one T cell receptor (beta chain) and its context. Its target is not known. The data belong to a study of cytomegalovirus exposure and HLA in healthy donors. The study ran its PCR with 60 Vbeta and 13 Jbeta primers. Using immunoSEQ multiplex PCR, the repertoire was profiled, and TCRdb retains in-frame clones only, with some absent. The table includes about 41,000 clones, about 84% detected once. Overall study findings and caveats: The number of N-insertions in an Asian-associated ancestry cluster was reportedly below the approximately 700-donor mean in a later analysis. Indistinguishable V segments, including TRBV6-2 and TRBV6-3, were excluded. The sole available immune exposure information was CMV serostatus.

Germline CDR1 PRHDT, CDR2 FYEKMQ (reference sequence). CDR3 length: 15 amino acids. J lost 2 bases, V lost 4 bases, and 7 bases had no gene match. The sequence was obtained from a man aged 45-65 years in good health and CMV-seronegative. The rearrangement uses TRBV13 and TRBJ2-5; 7 nucleotides align to TRBD2. Sequencing used PBMCs. The CDR3 here is CASSSRREPQETQYF. CDR3 nucleotides: TGTGCCAGCAGCTCTCGGCGGGAGCCTCAAGAGACCCAGTACTTC.